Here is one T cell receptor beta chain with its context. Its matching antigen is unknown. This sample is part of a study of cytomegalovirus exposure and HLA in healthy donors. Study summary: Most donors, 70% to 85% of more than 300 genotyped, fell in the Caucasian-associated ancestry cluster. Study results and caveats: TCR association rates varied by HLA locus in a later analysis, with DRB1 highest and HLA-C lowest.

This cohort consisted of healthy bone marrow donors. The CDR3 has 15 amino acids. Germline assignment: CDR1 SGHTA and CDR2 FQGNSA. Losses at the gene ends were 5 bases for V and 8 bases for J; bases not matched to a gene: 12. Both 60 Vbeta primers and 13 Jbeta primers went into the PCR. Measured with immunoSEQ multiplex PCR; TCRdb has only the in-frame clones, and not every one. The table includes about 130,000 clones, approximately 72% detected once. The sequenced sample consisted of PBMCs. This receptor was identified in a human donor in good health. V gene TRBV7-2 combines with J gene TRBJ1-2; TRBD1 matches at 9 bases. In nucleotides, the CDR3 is TGTGCCAGCAGCGTAACAGGGGGCGAAATCGAGGGCTACACCTTC. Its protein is CASSVTGGEIEGYTF.